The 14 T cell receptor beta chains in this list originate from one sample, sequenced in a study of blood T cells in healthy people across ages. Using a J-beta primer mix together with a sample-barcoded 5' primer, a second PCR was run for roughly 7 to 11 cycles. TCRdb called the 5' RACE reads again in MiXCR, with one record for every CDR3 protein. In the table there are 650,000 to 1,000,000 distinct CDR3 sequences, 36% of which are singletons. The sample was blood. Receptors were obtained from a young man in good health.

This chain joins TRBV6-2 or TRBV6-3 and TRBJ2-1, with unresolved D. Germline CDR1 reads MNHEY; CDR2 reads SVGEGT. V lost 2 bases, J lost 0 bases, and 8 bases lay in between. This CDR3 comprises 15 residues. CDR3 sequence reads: CASSYREPSYNEQFF. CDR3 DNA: TGTGCCAGCAGTTACAGGGAACCCTCCTACAATGAGCAGTTCTTC.

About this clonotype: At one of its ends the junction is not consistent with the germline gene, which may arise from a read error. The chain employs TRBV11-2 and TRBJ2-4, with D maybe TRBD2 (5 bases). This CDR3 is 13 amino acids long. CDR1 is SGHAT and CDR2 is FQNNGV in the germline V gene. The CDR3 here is CVSGQAAKNIQYF. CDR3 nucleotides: TGTGTCAGCGGTCAGGCCGCCAAAAACATTCAGTACTTC. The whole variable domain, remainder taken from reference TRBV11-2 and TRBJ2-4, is EAGVAQSPRYKIIEKRQSVAFWCNPISGHATLYWYQQILGQGPKLLIQFQNNGVVDDSQLPKDRFSAERLKGVDSTLKIQPAKLEDSAVYLCVSGQAAKNIQYFGAGTRLSVL.

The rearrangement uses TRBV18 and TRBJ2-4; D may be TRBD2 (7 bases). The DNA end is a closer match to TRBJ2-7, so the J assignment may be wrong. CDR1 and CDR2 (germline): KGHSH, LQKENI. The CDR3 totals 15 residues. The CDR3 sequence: CASSPPRGGPYEQYF. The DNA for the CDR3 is TGTGCCAGCTCACCACCGAGGGGGGGGCCCTACGAGCAGTACTTC.

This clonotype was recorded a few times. The CDR3 bases are TGCGCCAGCAGCCAAGCGGTGGATAGCTCTGGGGCCAACGTCCTGACTTTC. This sequence encodes CASSQAVDSSGANVLTF. The chain recombines TRBV4-3 with TRBJ2-6; D ambiguous. Germline V gene sequence: CDR1 LGHNA, CDR2 YSLEER. This CDR3 has 17 amino acids. The V and J ends lost 1 base and 0 bases respectively, with 10 bases between them.

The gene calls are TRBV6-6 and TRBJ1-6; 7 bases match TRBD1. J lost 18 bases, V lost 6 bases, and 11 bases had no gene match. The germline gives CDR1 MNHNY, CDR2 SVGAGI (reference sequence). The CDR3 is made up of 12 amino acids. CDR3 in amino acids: CASREGAITPHF. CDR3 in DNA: TGTGCCAGCAGAGAGGGGGCGATAACCCCCCACTTT.

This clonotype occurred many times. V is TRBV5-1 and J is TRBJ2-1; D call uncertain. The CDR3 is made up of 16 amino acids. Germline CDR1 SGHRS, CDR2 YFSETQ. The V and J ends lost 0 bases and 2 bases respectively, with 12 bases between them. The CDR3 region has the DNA TGCGCCAGCAGCTTGGCCTTGGGTGAGCCCTACAATGAGCAGTTCTTC. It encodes CASSLALGEPYNEQFF.

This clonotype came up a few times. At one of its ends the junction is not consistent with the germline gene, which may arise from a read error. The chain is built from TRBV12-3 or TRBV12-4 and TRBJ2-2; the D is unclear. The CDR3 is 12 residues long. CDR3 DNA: TGTGCCAGCAGATTAGATCCCGGGGAGCTGTTTTTT. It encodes CASRLDPGELFF.

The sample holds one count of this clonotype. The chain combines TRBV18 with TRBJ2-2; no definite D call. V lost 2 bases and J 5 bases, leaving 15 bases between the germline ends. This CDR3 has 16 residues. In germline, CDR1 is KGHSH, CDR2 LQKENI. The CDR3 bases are TGTGCCAGCTCACCAAGCCTAGGTGATCTAACCGGGGAGCTGTTTTTT. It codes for CASSPSLGDLTGELFF.

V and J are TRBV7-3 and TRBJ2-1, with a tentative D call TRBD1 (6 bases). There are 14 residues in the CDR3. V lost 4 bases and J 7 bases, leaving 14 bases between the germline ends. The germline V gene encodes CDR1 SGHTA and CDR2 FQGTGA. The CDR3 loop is CASSSPGQVNEQFF. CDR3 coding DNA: TGTGCCAGCAGCTCCCCGGGACAAGTGAATGAGCAGTTCTTC.

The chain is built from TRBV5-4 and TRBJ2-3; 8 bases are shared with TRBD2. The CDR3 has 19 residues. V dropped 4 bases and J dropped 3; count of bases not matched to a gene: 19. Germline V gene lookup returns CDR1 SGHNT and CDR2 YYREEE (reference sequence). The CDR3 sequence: CASSRPYFTSGGSTDTQYF. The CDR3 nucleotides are TGTGCCAGCAGCCGACCTTATTTCACTAGCGGTGGGAGTACAGATACGCAGTATTTT.

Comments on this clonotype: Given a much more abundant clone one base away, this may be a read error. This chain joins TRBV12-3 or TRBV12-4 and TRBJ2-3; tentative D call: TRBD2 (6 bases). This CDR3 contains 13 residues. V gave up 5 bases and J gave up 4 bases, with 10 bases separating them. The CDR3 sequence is CASSESSADTQYF. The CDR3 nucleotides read TGTGCCAGCAGTGAGTCTAGCGCAGATACGCAGTATTTT.

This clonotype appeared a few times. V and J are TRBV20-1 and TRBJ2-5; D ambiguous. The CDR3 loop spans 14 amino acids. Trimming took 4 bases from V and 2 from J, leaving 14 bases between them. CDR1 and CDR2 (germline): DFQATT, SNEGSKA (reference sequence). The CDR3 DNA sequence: TGCAGTGCTACGTCGCGCACGGCGCAAGAGACCCAGTACTTC. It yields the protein CSATSRTAQETQYF.

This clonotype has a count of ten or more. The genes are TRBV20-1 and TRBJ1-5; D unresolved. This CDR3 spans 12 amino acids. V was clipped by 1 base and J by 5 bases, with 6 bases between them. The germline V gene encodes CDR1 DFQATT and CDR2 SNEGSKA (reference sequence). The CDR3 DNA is TGCAGTGCTAGAGTGGCTGATCAGCCCCAGCATTTT. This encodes CSARVADQPQHF.

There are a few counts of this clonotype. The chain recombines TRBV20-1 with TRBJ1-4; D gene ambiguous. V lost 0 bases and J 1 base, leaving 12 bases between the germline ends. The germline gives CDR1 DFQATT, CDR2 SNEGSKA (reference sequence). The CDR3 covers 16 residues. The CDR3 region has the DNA TGCAGTGCTAGAGACCCCGTACGTCGAACTAATGAAAAACTGTTTTTT. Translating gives CSARDPVRRTNEKLFF.